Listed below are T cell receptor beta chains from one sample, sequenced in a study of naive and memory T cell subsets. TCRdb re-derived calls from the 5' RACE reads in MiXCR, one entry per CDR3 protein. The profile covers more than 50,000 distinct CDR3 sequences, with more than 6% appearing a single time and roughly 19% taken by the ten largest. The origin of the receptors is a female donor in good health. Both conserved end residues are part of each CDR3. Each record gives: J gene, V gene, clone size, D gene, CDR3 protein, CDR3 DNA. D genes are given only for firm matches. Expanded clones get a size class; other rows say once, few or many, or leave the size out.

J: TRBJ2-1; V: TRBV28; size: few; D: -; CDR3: CASSSRAGFSYNEQFF; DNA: TGTGCCAGCAGTTCTCGCGCGGGGTTCTCCTACAATGAGCAGTTCTTC
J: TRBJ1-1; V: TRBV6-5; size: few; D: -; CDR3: CASSLQGRVVTEAFF; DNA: TGTGCCAGCAGTCTCCAGGGTAGGGTCGTCACTGAAGCTTTCTTT
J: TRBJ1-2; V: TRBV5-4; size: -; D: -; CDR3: CASSFSRGVYGYTF; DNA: TGTGCCAGCAGCTTCTCAAGGGGGGTCTATGGCTACACCTTC
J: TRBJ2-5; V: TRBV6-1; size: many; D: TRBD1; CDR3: CASSRDRDETQYF; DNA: TGTGCCAGCAGTCGGGACAGGGACGAGACCCAGTACTTC
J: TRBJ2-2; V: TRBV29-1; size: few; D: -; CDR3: CSVEVKNTGELFF; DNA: TGCAGCGTTGAGGTCAAGAACACCGGGGAGCTGTTTTTT
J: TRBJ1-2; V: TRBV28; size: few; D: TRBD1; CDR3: CASSGQGAVPANYGYTF; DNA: TGTGCCAGCAGTGGACAGGGGGCCGTCCCAGCTAACTATGGCTACACCTTC
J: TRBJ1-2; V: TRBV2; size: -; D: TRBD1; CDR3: CASISATGAGRGYTF; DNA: TGTGCCAGCATTTCGGCGACAGGGGCGGGGCGAGGCTACACCTTC
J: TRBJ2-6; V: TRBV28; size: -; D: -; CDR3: CASSLRSNFRSSGANVLTF; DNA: TGTGCCAGCAGTTTGCGTAGTAACTTCCGGAGCTCTGGGGCCAACGTCCTGACTTTC
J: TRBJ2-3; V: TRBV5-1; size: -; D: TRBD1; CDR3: CASSGAGQAFTDTQYF; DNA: TGCGCCAGCAGCGGGGCCGGACAGGCCTTCACAGATACGCAGTATTTT
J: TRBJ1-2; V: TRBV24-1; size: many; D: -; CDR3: CATSDLDRYYGYTF; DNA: TGTGCCACCAGTGACTTGGACAGATACTATGGCTACACCTTC
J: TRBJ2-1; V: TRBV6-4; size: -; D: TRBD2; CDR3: CASSDRGTSIHNEQFF; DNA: TGTGCCAGCAGTGACAGGGGGACTAGTATCCACAATGAGCAGTTCTTC
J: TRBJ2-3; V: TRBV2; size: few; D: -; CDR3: CASTKATSSTDTQYF; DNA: TGTGCCAGCACCAAGGCTACCTCTAGCACAGATACGCAGTATTTT
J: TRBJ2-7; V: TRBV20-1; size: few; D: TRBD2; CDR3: CSASLPERELHYEQYF; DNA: TGCAGTGCTAGTCTTCCCGAGCGGGAGCTCCACTACGAGCAGTACTTC
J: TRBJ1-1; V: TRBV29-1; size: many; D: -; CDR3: CSVGRQESTEAFF; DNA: TGCAGCGTGGGAAGACAGGAGTCGACTGAAGCTTTCTTT
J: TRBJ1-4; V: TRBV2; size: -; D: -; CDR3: CASSWAREEAEKLFF; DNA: TGTGCCAGCAGTTGGGCGCGGGAAGAGGCGGAAAAACTGTTTTTT
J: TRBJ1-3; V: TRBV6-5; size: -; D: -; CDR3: CASSLAAGTDTIYF; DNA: TGTGCCAGCAGTTTGGCGGCAGGGACGGACACCATATATTTT
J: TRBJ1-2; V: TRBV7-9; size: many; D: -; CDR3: CASSRQGGNYGYTF; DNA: TGTGCCAGCAGTCGGCAGGGTGGTAACTATGGCTACACCTTC
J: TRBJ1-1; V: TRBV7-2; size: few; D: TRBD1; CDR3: CASSLGTGYTEAFF; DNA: TGTGCCAGCAGCCTAGGGACAGGGTACACTGAAGCTTTCTTT
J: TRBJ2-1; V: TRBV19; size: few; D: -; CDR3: CASRGDYYNEQFF; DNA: TGTGCCAGTAGAGGAGACTACTACAATGAGCAGTTCTTC
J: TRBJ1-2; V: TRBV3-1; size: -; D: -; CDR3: CASSQAVWGAYGYTF; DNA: TGTGCCAGCAGCCAGGCCGTGTGGGGGGCCTATGGCTACACCTTC
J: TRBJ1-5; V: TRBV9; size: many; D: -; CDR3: CASSVGGNNQPQHF; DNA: TGTGCCAGCAGCGTAGGGGGGAACAATCAGCCCCAGCATTTT
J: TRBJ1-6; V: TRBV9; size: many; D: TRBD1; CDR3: CASSGGGQGYSPLHF; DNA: TGTGCCAGCAGCGGAGGGGGACAGGGATATTCACCCCTCCACTTT
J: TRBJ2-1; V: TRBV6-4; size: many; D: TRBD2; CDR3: CASSPELAGGHNEQFF; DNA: TGTGCCAGCAGTCCCGAACTAGCGGGAGGACACAATGAGCAGTTCTTC
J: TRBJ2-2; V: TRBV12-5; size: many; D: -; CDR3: CASGSPPTVTGELFF; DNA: TGTGCTAGTGGTTCCCCTCCGACAGTGACCGGGGAGCTGTTTTTT
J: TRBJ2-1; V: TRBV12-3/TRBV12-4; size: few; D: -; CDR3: CASSTERRKSYNEQFF; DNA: TGTGCCAGCAGTACTGAAAGACGAAAGTCCTACAATGAGCAGTTCTTC
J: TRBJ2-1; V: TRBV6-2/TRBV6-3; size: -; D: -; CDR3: CASSSLSSYNEQFF; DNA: TGTGCCAGCAGTTCCTTGAGCTCCTACAATGAGCAGTTCTTC
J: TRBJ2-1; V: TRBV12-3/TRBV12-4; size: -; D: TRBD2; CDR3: CASTGLAGEGAYNEQFF; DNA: TGTGCCAGCACGGGACTAGCGGGAGAGGGAGCCTACAATGAGCAGTTCTTC
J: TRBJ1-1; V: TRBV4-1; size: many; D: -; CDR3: CASSQVQGRYEAFF; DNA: TGCGCCAGCAGCCAAGTACAGGGCCGGTATGAAGCTTTCTTT
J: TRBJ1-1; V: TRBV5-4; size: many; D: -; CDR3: CASSSGAEAFF; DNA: TGTGCCAGCAGCTCCGGGGCTGAAGCTTTCTTT
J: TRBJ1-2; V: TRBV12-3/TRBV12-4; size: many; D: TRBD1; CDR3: CASRQGNYGYTF; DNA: TGTGCCAGCAGACAGGGGAACTATGGCTACACCTTC
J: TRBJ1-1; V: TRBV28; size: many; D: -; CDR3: CASSLLFWAGAGSFF; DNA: TGTGCCAGCAGTTTATTGTTTTGGGCAGGGGCTGGATCTTTCTTT
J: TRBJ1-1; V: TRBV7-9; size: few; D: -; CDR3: CASSADTLNTEAFF; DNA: TGTGCCAGCAGCGCGGACACTCTGAACACTGAAGCTTTCTTT
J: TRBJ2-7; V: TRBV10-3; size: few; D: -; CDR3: CAISVHSSYEQYF; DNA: TGTGCCATCAGTGTTCACAGCTCCTACGAGCAGTACTTC
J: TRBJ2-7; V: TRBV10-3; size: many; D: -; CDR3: CAISEVQLSEQYF; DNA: TGTGCCATCAGTGAGGTACAGCTAAGCGAGCAGTACTTC
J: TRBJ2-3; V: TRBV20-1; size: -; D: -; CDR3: CSARDWLEADTQYF; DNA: TGCAGTGCTAGGGACTGGTTAGAAGCAGATACGCAGTATTTT
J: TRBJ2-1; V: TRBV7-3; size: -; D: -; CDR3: CASSLTSGVPYNEQFF; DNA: TGTGCCAGCAGCTTAACGTCGGGAGTTCCTTACAATGAGCAGTTCTTC
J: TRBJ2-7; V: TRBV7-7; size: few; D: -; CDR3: CASSLDYGPVGEQYF; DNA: TGTGCTAGCAGCTTAGACTATGGCCCCGTGGGCGAGCAGTACTTC
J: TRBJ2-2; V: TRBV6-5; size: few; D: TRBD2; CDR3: CASTRGLAGVTGELFF; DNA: TGTGCCAGCACTAGGGGGCTAGCGGGAGTTACCGGGGAGCTGTTTTTT
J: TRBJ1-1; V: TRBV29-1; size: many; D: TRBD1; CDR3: CSVYRGMNTEAFF; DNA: TGCAGCGTTTACAGGGGTATGAACACTGAAGCTTTCTTT
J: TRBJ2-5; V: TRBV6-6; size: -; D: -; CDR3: CASSYRVLQETQYF; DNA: TGTGCCAGCAGTTACAGGGTTTTACAAGAGACCCAGTACTTC
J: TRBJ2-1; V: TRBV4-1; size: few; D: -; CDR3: CASSQVASNEQFF; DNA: TGCGCCAGCAGCCAAGTGGCCAGCAATGAGCAGTTCTTC
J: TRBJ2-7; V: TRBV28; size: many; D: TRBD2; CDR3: CASSLGGVLEEQYF; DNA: TGTGCCAGCAGTTTGGGAGGGGTGTTAGAAGAGCAGTACTTC
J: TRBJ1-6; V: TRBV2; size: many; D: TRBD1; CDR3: CASRETGVDSNYNSPLHF; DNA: TGTGCCAGCAGGGAGACAGGGGTCGACTCCAACTATAATTCACCCCTCCACTTT
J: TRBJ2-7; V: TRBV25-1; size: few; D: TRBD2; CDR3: CASSESGTSGKQYF; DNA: TGTGCCAGCAGTGAATCCGGGACTAGCGGGAAGCAGTACTTC
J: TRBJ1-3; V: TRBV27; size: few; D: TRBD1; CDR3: CASRSGGPGNTIYF; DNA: TGTGCCAGCAGGTCAGGGGGCCCTGGAAACACCATATATTTT
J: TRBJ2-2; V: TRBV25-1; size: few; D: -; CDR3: CASSEFGPNTGELFF; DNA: TGTGCCAGCAGTGAATTCGGACCGAACACCGGGGAGCTGTTTTTT
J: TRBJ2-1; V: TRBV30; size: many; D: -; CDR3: CAWSPRHEQFF; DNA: TGTGCCTGGAGCCCTCGCCATGAGCAGTTCTTC
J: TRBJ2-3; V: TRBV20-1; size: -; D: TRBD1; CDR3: CSARTRTGAFTDTQYF; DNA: TGCAGTGCTAGAACACGGACAGGAGCATTCACAGATACGCAGTATTTT